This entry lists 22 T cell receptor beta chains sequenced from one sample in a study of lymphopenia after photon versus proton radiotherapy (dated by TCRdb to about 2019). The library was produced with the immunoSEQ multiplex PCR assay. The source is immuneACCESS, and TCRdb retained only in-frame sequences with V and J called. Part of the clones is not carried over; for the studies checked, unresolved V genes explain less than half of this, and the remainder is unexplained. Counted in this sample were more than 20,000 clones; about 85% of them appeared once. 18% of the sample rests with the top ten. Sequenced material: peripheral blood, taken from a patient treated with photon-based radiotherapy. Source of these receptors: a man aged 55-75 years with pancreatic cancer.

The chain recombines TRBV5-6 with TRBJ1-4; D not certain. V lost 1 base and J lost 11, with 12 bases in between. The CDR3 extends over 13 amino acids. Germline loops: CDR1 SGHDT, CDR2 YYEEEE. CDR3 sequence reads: CASSLYSSGKLFF. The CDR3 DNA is TGTGCCAGCAGCTTGTATTCGTCCGGGAAACTGTTTTTT.

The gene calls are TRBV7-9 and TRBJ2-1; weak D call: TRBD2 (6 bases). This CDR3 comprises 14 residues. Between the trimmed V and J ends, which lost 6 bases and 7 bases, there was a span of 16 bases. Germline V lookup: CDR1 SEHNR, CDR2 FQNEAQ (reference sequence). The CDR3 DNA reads TGTGCCAGCAGATCCGGGGGTAGGCAGAATGAGCAGTTCTTC. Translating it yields CASRSGGRQNEQFF.

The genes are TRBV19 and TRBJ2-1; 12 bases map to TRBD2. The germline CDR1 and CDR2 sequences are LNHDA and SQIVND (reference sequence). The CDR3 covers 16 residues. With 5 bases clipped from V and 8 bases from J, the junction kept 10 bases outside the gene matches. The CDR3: CASSPGGTSGLYEQFF. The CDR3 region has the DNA TGTGCCAGTAGTCCAGGAGGGACTAGCGGGCTCTATGAGCAGTTCTTC. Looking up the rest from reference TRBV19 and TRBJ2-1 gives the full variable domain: DGGITQSPKYLFRKEGQNVTLSCEQNLNHDAMYWYRQDPGQGLRLIYYSQIVNDFQKGDIAEGYSVSREKKESFPLTVTSAQKNPTAFYLCASSPGGTSGLYEQFFGPGTRLTVL.

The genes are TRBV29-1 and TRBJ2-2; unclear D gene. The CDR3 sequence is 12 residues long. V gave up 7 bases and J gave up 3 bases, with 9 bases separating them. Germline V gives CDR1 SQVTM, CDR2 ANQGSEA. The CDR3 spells CSAQSDTGELFF. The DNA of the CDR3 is TGCAGCGCACAATCGGACACCGGGGAGCTGTTTTTT.

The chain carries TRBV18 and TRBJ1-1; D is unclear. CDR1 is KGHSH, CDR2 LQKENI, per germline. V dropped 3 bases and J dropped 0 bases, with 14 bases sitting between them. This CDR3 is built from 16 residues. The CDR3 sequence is CASSPAVRVLNTEAFF. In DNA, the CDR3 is TGTGCCAGCTCACCGGCAGTGAGGGTATTGAACACTGAAGCTTTCTTT.

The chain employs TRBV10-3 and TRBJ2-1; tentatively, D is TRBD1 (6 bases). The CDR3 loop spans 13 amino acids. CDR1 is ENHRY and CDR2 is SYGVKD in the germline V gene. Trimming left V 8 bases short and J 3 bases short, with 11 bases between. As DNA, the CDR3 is TGTGCCATCCGGGACAACTTCTACAATGAGCAGTTCTTC. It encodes CAIRDNFYNEQFF.

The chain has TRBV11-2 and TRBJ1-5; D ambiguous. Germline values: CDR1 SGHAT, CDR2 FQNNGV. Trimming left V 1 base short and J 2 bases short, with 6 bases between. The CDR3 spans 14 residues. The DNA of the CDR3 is TGTGCCAGCAGCTTAGGGGAGGGCAATCAGCCCCAGCATTTT. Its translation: CASSLGEGNQPQHF.

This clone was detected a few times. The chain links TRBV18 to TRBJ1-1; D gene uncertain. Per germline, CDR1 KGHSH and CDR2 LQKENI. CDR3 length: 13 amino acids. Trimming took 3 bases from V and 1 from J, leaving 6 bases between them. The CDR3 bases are TGTGCCAGCTCACCTTCACAGAACACTGAAGCTTTCTTT. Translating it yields CASSPSQNTEAFF. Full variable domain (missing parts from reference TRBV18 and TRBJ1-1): NAGVMQNPRHLVRRRGQEARLRCSPMKGHSHVYWYRQLPEEGLKFMVYLQKENIIDESGMPKERFSAEFPKEGPSILRIQQVVRGDSAAYFCASSPSQNTEAFFGQGTRLTVV.

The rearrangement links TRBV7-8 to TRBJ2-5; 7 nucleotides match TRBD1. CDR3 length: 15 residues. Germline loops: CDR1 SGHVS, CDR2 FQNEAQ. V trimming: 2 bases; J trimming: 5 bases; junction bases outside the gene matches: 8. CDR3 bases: TGTGCCAGCAGCTTATCCAGGGGGTACGAGGAGACCCAGTACTTC. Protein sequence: CASSLSRGYEETQYF.

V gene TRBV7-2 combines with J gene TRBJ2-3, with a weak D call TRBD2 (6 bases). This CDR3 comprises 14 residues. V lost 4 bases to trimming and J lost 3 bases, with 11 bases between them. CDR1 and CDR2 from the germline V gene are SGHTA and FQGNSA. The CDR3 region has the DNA TGTGCCAGCAGCTCTTCACTAGCAACAGATACGCAGTATTTT. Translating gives CASSSSLATDTQYF.

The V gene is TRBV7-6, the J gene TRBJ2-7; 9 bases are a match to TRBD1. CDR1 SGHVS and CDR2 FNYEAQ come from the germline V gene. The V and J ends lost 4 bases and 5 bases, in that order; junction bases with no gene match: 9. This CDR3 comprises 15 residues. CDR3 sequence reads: CASSSTGTGRDEQYF. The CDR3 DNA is TGTGCCAGCAGCTCGACCGGGACAGGGAGGGACGAGCAGTACTTC.

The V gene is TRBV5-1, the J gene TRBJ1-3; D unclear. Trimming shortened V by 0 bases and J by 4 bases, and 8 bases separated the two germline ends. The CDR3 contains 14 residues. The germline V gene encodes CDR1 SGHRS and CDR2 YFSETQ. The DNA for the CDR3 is TGCGCCAGCAGCTTGGACGGGTCGGGAAACACCATATATTTT. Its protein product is CASSLDGSGNTIYF.

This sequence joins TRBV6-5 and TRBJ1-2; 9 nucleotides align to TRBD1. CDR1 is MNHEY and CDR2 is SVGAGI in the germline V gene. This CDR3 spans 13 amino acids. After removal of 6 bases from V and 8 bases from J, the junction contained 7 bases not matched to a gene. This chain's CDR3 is CASRETGGDGYTF. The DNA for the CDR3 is TGTGCCAGCAGGGAGACAGGGGGTGACGGCTACACCTTC.

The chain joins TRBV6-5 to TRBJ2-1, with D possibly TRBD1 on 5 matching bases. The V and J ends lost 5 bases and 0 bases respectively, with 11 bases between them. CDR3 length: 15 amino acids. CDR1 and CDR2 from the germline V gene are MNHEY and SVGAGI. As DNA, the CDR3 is TGTGCCAGCAGTCGGACACCCACCTCCTACAATGAGCAGTTCTTC. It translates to CASSRTPTSYNEQFF.

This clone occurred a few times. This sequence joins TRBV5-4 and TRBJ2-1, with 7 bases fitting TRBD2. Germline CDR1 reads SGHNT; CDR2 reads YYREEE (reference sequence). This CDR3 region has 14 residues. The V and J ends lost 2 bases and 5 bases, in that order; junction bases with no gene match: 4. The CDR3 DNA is TGTGCCAGCAGCTTACTAGGGAGGGACAATGAGCAGTTCTTC. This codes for CASSLLGRDNEQFF.

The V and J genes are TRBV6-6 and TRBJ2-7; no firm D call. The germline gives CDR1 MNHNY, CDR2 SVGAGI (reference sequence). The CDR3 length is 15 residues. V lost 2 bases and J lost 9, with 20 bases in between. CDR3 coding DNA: TGTGCCAGCAGTTACATAGAACTCGTCTTCCTTGGGCAGTACTTC. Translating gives CASSYIELVFLGQYF.

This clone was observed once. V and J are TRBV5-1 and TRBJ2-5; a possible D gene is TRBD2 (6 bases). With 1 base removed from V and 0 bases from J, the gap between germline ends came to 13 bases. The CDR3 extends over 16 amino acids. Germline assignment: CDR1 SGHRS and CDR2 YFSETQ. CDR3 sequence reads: CASSLRTGVYQETQYF. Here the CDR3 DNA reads TGCGCCAGCAGCTTGAGGACGGGGGTGTACCAAGAGACCCAGTACTTC.

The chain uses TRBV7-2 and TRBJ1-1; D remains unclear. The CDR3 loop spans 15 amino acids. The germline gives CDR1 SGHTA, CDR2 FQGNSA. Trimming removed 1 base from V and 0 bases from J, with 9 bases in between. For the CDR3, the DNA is TGTGCCAGCAGCTTAGGTTACAGAATGAACACTGAAGCTTTCTTT. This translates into CASSLGYRMNTEAFF.

The CDR3 bases are TGTGCCAGCAGTGATCGGACAGGGTCCTATGGCTACACCTTC. This encodes CASSDRTGSYGYTF. The chain links TRBV2 to TRBJ1-2; 8 bases fit TRBD1. The CDR3 sequence is 14 residues long. Germline V gene data show CDR1 as SNHLY and CDR2 as FYNNEI. With V trimmed by 3 bases and J by 4 bases, 4 bases remained unmatched. The whole variable domain, remainder taken from reference TRBV2 and TRBJ1-2, is EPEVTQTPSHQVTQMGQEVILRCVPISNHLYFYWYRQILGQKVEFLVSFYNNEISEKSEIFDDQFSVERPDGSNFTLKIRSTKLEDSAMYFCASSDRTGSYGYTFGSGTRLTVV.

CDR3 nucleotides: TGCAGCGTTGAGAGTGGCTACACCTTC. Translated: CSVESGYTF. V usage is TRBV29-1 and J usage is TRBJ1-2, with D uncertain. Germline V gives CDR1 SQVTM, CDR2 ANQGSEA. The CDR3 totals 9 residues. V was clipped by 3 bases and J by 7 bases, with 3 bases between them.

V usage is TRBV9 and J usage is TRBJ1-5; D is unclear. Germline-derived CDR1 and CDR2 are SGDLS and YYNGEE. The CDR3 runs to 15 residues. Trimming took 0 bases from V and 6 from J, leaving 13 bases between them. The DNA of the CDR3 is TGTGCCAGCAGCGTAGATGGGGTAGGGAGTCAGCCCCAGCATTTT. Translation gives CASSVDGVGSQPQHF.

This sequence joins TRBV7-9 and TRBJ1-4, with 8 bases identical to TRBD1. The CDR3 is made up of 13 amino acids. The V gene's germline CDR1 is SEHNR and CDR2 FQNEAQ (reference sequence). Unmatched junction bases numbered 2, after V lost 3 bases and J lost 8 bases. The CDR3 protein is CASSFRDREKLFF. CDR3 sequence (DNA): TGTGCCAGCAGCTTCCGGGACAGGGAAAAACTGTTTTTT.